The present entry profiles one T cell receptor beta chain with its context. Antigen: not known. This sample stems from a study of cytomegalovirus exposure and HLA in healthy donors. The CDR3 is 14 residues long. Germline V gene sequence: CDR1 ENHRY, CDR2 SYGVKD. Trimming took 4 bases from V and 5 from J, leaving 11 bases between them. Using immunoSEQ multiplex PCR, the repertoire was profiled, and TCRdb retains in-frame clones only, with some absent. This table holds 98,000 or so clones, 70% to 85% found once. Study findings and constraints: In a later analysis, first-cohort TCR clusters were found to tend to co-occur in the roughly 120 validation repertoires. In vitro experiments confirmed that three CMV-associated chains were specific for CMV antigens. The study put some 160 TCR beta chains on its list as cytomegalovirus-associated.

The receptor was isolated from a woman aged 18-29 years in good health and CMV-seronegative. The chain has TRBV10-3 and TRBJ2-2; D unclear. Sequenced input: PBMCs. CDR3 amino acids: CAISAPGMTGELFF. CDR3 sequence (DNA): TGTGCCATCAGTGCCCCAGGCATGACCGGGGAGCTGTTTTTT.